This TCR beta chain derives from a study of T cell changes during pregnancy in multiple sclerosis. Only in-frame clones appear in the TCRdb table, and some are missing; sequencing was by immunoSEQ multiplex PCR. The table includes some 51,000 clones, 85% to 95% detected once. Sequencing was performed on CD4+ T cells from peripheral blood mononuclear cells, taken in the second trimester of pregnancy. This receptor was obtained from a female donor with multiple sclerosis, enrolled in a pregnancy study.

The DNA of the CDR3 is TGCGCCAGCAGCCAAGATGCTACAGGGGGCTTCTACGAGCAGTACTTC. Its translation is CASSQDATGGFYEQYF. This chain links TRBV4-3 with TRBJ2-7; 9 bases line up with TRBD1. Germline V gene data show CDR1 as LGHNA and CDR2 as YSLEER. Trimming cost V 0 bases and J 3 bases; bases outside gene matches: 6. This CDR3 spans 16 amino acids.